This entry is about one T cell receptor beta chain. This clonotype is medium-sized (0.01 to 0.1%) as judged by frequency; no count is noted. Its antigen is still unknown. The library was obtained by 10x single-cell sequencing. Profiling of CSF cells was done with 10X Genomics single-cell V(D)J and 5' gene-expression libraries. An Illumina NextSeq550 was used to sequence the CSF single-cell TCR libraries. On the authors' methods: V(D)J reads were aligned to the vdj-GRCh38 alts ensemble 2.0.0 reference and processed with the Cell Ranger vdj pipeline. Clonotypes were defined as cell barcodes sharing the same set of productive CDR3 nucleotide sequences. To link clonality with transcriptional profiles, clonotype information was incorporated into Seurat v3.0 gene-expression metadata. Any CSF cell with more than 1,800 genes, more than 7,500 UMIs or more than 10% mitochondrial reads was excluded. CDR3-beta sequences were compared against VDJdb to identify TCRs with known antigen specificity. Network analysis of clone sharing used the R package qgraph and included only TCRs with complete alpha and beta chains. TCRdb reprocessed the sequencing reads and holds a single record per CDR3 protein sequence, with no DNA. The V and J calls shown here were made by TCRdb, not taken from the authors' results. This sample's table lists 1,500 to 2,000 distinct CDR3 sequences. The leading ten clones occupy 10% of the sample.

Every participant was in good physical condition and had no acute infectious disease. Live CSF cells for droplet-based sequencing were sorted with a live/dead marker. CSF was obtained by lumbar puncture, and immune cells were pelleted by centrifugation at 300g. CSF samples were checked for red blood cells, and any sample contaminated with blood was excluded. CSF cells were cryopreserved in freezing medium, frozen overnight at -80 degrees C, and subsequently stored in liquid nitrogen. Before analysis, CSF samples had been stored for less than six months. The data were obtained in a study of CD8 T cells in cerebrospinal fluid in Alzheimer's disease (dated by TCRdb to 2020 to 2021). At the level of the whole study: CSF T cell clonal expansion was assessed with two single-cell approaches: plate-based nested PCR sequencing and droplet-based sequencing. This study tested whether clonally expanded T cells could be found in cerebrospinal fluid from healthy elderly individuals and from patients with neurodegenerative disease. The droplet-based CSF comparison of patients and controls included about 10 healthy controls (almost 11,000 cells) and about 10 patients with MCI or Alzheimer's disease (approximately 10,000 cells). A total of fewer than 30 samples were covered by the CSF gene-expression analysis, which included Parkinson's disease patients. On the study overall, not on this receptor specifically: The EBV-specific clones were neither the most highly expanded clones nor enriched among patients. Only samples with detectable clones went into the overall clonality comparison: around eleven healthy, 5 MCI, 5 AD, and 6 PD. The authors warned that finding EBV-specific TCRs in CSF does not prove a causal connection between EBV and Alzheimer's disease. In pooled data, a highly expanded clone (at least 3% of TCRs) was found in 1 of 10 healthy subjects versus most of the 6 Alzheimer's patients. In patients with MCI or Alzheimer's disease, the biggest CSF clone accounted for a larger percentage of TCRs than in controls.

The CDR1 and CDR2 encoded by the germline V gene are KGHSH and LQKENI. From cysteine to phenylalanine, the CDR3 is 14 amino acids long. No DNA accompanies this entry. Sequenced: cerebrospinal fluid. The chain joins TRBV18 to TRBJ1-2; TCRdb calls TRBD1, which cannot be checked without DNA. The clonotype comes from a human donor in good health. CDR3 protein: CASSPEQGANGYTF.